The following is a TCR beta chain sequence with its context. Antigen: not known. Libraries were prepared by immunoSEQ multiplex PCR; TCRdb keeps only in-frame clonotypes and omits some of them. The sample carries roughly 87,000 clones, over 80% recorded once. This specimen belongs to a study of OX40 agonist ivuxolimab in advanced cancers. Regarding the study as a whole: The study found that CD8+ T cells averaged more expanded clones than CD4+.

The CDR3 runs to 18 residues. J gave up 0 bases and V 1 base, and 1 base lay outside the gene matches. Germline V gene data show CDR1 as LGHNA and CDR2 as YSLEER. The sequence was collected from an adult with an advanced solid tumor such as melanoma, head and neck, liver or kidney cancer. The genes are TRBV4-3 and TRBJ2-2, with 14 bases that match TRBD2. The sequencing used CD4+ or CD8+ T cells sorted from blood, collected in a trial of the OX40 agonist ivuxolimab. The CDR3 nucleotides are TGCGCCAGCAGCCAAGCGACTAGCGGGGGGGCGAACACCGGGGAGCTGTTTTTT. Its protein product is CASSQATSGGANTGELFF.